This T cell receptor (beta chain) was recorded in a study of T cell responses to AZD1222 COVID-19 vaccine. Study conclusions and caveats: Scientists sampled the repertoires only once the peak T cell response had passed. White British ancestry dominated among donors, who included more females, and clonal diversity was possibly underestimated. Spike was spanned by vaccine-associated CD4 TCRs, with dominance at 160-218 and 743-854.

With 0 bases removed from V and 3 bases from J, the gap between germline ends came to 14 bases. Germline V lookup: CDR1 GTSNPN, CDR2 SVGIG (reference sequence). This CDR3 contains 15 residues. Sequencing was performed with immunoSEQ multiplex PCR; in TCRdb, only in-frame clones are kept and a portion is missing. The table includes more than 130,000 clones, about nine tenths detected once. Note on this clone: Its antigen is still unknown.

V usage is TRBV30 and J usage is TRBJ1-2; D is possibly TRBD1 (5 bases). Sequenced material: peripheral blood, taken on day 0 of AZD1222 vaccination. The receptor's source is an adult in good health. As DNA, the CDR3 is TGTGCCTGGAGTGTACGCGTCGACAGCGACTATGGCTACACCTTC. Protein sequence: CAWSVRVDSDYGYTF. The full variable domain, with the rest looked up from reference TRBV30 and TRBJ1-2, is SQTIHQWPATLVQPVGSPLSLECTVEGTSNPNLYWYRQAAGRGLQLLFYSVGIGQISSEVPQNLSASRPQDRQFILSSKKLLLSDSGFYLCAWSVRVDSDYGYTFGSGTRLTVV.